The 3 T cell receptor beta chains reported below all come from one sample, sequenced in a study of blood T cell repertoires in COVID-19. TCRdb's table, derived via immunoSEQ multiplex PCR, lists solely in-frame clones and lacks some. The data contain 45,000 to 70,000 clones, 87% of them singletons. The sequencing sample was made of peripheral blood. All receptors derive from a woman aged 55 to 70 with COVID-19, enrolled during active disease.

The CDR3 region is CASSGRRGSNTQYF. DNA for the CDR3: TGTGCCAGCAGCGGTCGGCGGGGATCGAATACGCAGTATTTT. This chain links TRBV27 with TRBJ2-3; possible D gene TRBD2, 6 bases. Germline V lookup: CDR1 MNHEY, CDR2 SMNVEV (reference sequence). Trimming removed 6 bases at V and 7 bases at J, with 17 bases between. The CDR3 runs to 14 residues.

The CDR3 sequence is CASSPGGTGESGELFF. The CDR3 DNA follows: TGCGCCAGCAGCCCGGGAGGGACAGGGGAATCCGGGGAGCTGTTTTTT. The chain combines TRBV4-1 with TRBJ2-2, with 10 bases fitting TRBD1. V lost 4 bases and J lost 6; bases outside the gene matches: 8. This CDR3 comprises 16 residues. Germline V gene sequence: CDR1 MGHRA, CDR2 YSYEKL.

This chain uses TRBV28 with TRBJ1-1; 7 bases align to TRBD1. The CDR3 sequence is 15 residues long. From germline, CDR1 is MDHEN and CDR2 SYDVKM. J gave up 1 base and V 5 bases, and 7 bases lay outside the gene matches. The DNA for the CDR3 is TGTGCCAGCAGTCCCCCCCGGACAGGGAACACTGAAGCTTTCTTT. Residues: CASSPPRTGNTEAFF.